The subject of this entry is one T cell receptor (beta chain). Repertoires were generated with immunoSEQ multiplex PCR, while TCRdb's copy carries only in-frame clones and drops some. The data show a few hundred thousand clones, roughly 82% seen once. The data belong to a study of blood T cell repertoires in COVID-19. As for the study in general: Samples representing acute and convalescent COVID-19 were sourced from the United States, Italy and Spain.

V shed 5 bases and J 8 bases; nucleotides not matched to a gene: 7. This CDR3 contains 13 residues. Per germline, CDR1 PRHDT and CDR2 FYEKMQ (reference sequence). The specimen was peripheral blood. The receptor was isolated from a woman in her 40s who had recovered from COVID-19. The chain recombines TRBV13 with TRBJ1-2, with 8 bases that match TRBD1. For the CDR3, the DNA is TGTGCCAGCAGCGAAAACAGGGGGGGAGGCTACACCTTC. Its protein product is CASSENRGGGYTF. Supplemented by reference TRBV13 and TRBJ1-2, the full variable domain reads AAGVIQSPRHLIKEKRETATLKCYPIPRHDTVYWYQQGPGQDPQFLISFYEKMQSDKGSIPDRFSAQQFSDYHSELNMSSLELGDSALYFCASSENRGGGYTFGSGTRLTVV.